This T cell receptor (beta chain) was obtained from a study of patients and donors after allogeneic stem cell transplantation. Each CDR3 protein gets one entry after TCRdb re-called the RT-PCR reads with MiXCR. The table includes roughly 12,000 distinct CDR3 sequences, 20% to 25% detected once. In germline, CDR1 is SGHTA, CDR2 FQGNSA. Trimming shortened V by 0 bases and J by 5 bases, and 10 bases separated the two germline ends. The CDR3 length is 14 residues. The sequencing sample was made of blood, either unsorted or a sorted T cell fraction (not recorded which). J is TRBJ2-5 and V is TRBV7-2; tentative D call: TRBD2 (5 bases). The sequence derives from a human donor who was either an allogeneic HSCT recipient or a stem cell or donor lymphocyte infusion donor (not recorded which). It is not recorded whose cells these are; they may come from a transplant donor. CDR3 sequence reads: CASSLASGVETQYF. As DNA, the CDR3 is TGTGCCAGCAGCTTAGCGAGCGGAGTGGAGACCCAGTACTTC.